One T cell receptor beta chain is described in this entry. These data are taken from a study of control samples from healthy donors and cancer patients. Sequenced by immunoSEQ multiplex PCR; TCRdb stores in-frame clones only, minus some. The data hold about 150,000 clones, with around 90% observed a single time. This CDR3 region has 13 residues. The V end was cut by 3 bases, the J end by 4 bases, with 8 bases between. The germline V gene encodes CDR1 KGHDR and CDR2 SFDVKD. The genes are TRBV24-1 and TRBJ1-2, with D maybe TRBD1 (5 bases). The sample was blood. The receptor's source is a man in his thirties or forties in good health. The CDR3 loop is CATSDPDSYGYTF. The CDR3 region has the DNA TGTGCCACCAGTGATCCCGACAGCTATGGCTACACCTTC.